The 30 T cell receptor beta chains below were found in one sample sequenced in a study of cytomegalovirus exposure and HLA in healthy donors (dated by TCRdb to the late 2010s). Library preparation was by the immunoSEQ multiplex PCR assay. The multiplex PCR relied on a mix of 60 forward primers for TCR Vbeta segments and 13 reverse primers for TCR Jbeta segments. As stored in TCRdb, this immuneACCESS dataset retains in-frame rearrangements with V and J assigned. A fraction of the clones does not appear; measured against another copy, unresolved V genes explain less than half of the discrepancy, and the remainder lacks a known reason. In this sample the table shows 100,000 to 140,000 clones, about 81% of which occur a single time. About 2.5% of the sample is in the top ten clones. The source material was PBMCs. These receptors all stem from a man aged 25 to 45 in good health and CMV-seropositive.

The chain recombines TRBV6-4 with TRBJ2-3, with 8 bases that match TRBD2. J gave up 4 bases and V 6 bases, and 12 bases lay outside the gene matches. The CDR3 extends over 16 amino acids. Germline values: CDR1 MRHNA, CDR2 SNTAGT. CDR3 coding DNA: TGTGCCAGCAGCTCCCACGGGGGGGCCGCCGCAGATACGCAGTATTTT. Encoded protein: CASSSHGGAAADTQYF.

The chain joins TRBV7-9 to TRBJ1-1; TRBD1 agrees at 9 bases. The V gene's germline CDR1 is SEHNR and CDR2 FQNEAQ (reference sequence). CDR3 size: 15 residues. The V gene end was trimmed by 4 bases and the J gene end by 1 base; junction bases not matched to a gene: 4. Here the CDR3 DNA reads TGTGCCAGCAGCTCCTACAGGGGGCGGAACACTGAAGCTTTCTTT. Its translation: CASSSYRGRNTEAFF.

A single count supports this clone. The rearrangement joins TRBV5-6 to TRBJ2-1; possibly TRBD1 for D (5 bases). This CDR3 comprises 14 residues. With 4 bases removed from V and 4 bases from J, the gap between germline ends came to 12 bases. Germline V lookup: CDR1 SGHDT, CDR2 YYEEEE. The chain's CDR3 is CASSLVGPYNEQFF. CDR3 DNA sequence: TGTGCCAGCAGCCTGGTGGGGCCTTACAATGAGCAGTTCTTC.

This rearrangement joins TRBV7-2 to TRBJ1-2; 8 nucleotides agree with TRBD1. The V gene end was trimmed by 3 bases and the J gene end by 7 bases; junction bases not matched to a gene: 4. The germline V gene has CDR1 SGHTA and CDR2 FQGNSA. This CDR3 is built from 13 residues. The DNA for the CDR3 is TGTGCCAGCAGCTTTGGACAGGGCGGTGGCTACACCTTC. Protein: CASSFGQGGGYTF.

The rearrangement links TRBV19 to TRBJ2-1; 8 bases match TRBD2. The CDR3 has 13 amino acids. Germline CDR1 reads LNHDA; CDR2 reads SQIVND (reference sequence). The ends lost 6 bases at V and 5 bases at J; junction bases unmatched: 3. In DNA form, the CDR3 reads TGTGCCAGTAGCACTAGCGGCAACAATGAGCAGTTCTTC. It translates to CASSTSGNNEQFF. Supplemented by reference TRBV19 and TRBJ2-1, the full variable domain reads DGGITQSPKYLFRKEGQNVTLSCEQNLNHDAMYWYRQDPGQGLRLIYYSQIVNDFQKGDIAEGYSVSREKKESFPLTVTSAQKNPTAFYLCASSTSGNNEQFFGPGTRLTVL.

The rearrangement uses TRBV7-9 and TRBJ2-1, with unresolved D. V shed 4 bases and J shed 0 bases, with 13 bases lying between them. CDR3 length equals 16 residues. Germline-derived CDR1 and CDR2 are SEHNR and FQNEAQ (reference sequence). The CDR3 nucleotides are TGTGCCAGCAGCTCCCCTAAGAAGAGCTCCTACAATGAGCAGTTCTTC. Amino acid sequence: CASSSPKKSSYNEQFF.

J is TRBJ1-3 and V is TRBV6-5, with D possibly being TRBD1 (6 bases). V shed 2 bases and J shed 0 bases, with 11 bases lying between them. The CDR3 loop spans 16 amino acids. Germline V CDR1 and CDR2: MNHEY, SVGAGI. CDR3 loop: CASSYQTGYSGNTIYF. The CDR3 bases are TGTGCCAGCAGTTACCAAACAGGGTACTCTGGAAACACCATATATTTT.

The chain recombines TRBV9 with TRBJ1-2; D is unresolved. The V and J ends lost 0 bases and 8 bases respectively, with 17 bases between them. The CDR3 runs 15 residues. Germline CDR1 SGDLS, CDR2 YYNGEE. CDR3 DNA: TGTGCCAGCAGCGTAGATAACCGCGGTCGTCACGGCTACACCTTC. Its protein is CASSVDNRGRHGYTF.

Here the CDR3 reads CASSGTASYEQYF. DNA of the CDR3: TGTGCCAGCAGTGGGACAGCTTCCTACGAGCAGTACTTC. V usage is TRBV6-6 and J usage is TRBJ2-7; 7 bases map to TRBD1. CDR1 and CDR2 (germline): MNHNY, SVGAGI (reference sequence). The CDR3 covers 13 residues. The ends lost 5 bases at V and 1 base at J; junction bases unmatched: 2.

The table lists this clone with a count of one. The rearrangement links TRBV19 to TRBJ1-5, with D tentatively TRBD1 (5 bases). The CDR3 spans 17 residues. The germline CDR1 and CDR2 sequences are LNHDA and SQIVND (reference sequence). Trimming cost V 3 bases and J 0 bases, with 15 bases left between them. In DNA form, the CDR3 reads TGTGCCAGTAGTATCGCGGGGGGACGTTATAGCAATCAGCCCCAGCATTTT. Its protein is CASSIAGGRYSNQPQHF.

This chain joins TRBV19 and TRBJ2-2; TRBD1 matches 7 bases. The CDR3 consists of 15 residues. Germline V gene data show CDR1 as LNHDA and CDR2 as SQIVND (reference sequence). V gave up 7 bases and J gave up 0 bases; unmatched junction bases: 5. In DNA form, the CDR3 reads TGTGCCAGTAACCTGCAGGGGGCGAACACCGGGGAGCTGTTTTTT. Amino acid sequence: CASNLQGANTGELFF.

Comment on this clone: This sample includes further DNA sequences coding for the same CDR3. The chain couples TRBV2 to TRBJ2-2, with 7 bases matching TRBD1. The germline V gene encodes CDR1 SNHLY and CDR2 FYNNEI. The CDR3 is 13 residues long. J was trimmed by 6 bases and V by 2 bases; bases with no gene match: 0. The CDR3, as DNA: TGTGCCAGCAGTGAAAGGGGGCCCGGGGAGCTGTTTTTT. This encodes CASSERGPGELFF. Filled out from reference TRBV2 and TRBJ2-2, the complete variable domain reads EPEVTQTPSHQVTQMGQEVILRCVPISNHLYFYWYRQILGQKVEFLVSFYNNEISEKSEIFDDQFSVERPDGSNFTLKIRSTKLEDSAMYFCASSERGPGELFFGEGSRLTVL.

This rearrangement joins TRBV7-9 to TRBJ2-3; 7 nucleotides agree with TRBD1. Germline CDR1 reads SEHNR; CDR2 reads FQNEAQ (reference sequence). CDR3 length: 14 residues. Germline trimming cut 6 bases from V and 3 bases from J; bases unmatched to any gene: 6. Written as DNA, the CDR3 is TGTGCCAGCAGTATCGACAGGGTTACAGATACGCAGTATTTT. This encodes CASSIDRVTDTQYF.

V and J are TRBV5-6 and TRBJ1-1; D unclear. Deletions cut 0 bases from V and 0 bases from J, with 6 bases between. The CDR3 is 14 amino acids. Per the germline V gene, CDR1 is SGHDT and CDR2 is YYEEEE. CDR3 loop: CASSLDSMNTEAFF. CDR3 nucleotides: TGTGCCAGCAGCTTGGACAGTATGAACACTGAAGCTTTCTTT.

Only one count was recorded for this clone. This rearrangement joins TRBV5-1 to TRBJ2-1, with 10 bases aligning to TRBD2. The CDR3 contains 16 residues. Per the germline V gene, CDR1 is SGHRS and CDR2 is YFSETQ. With 3 bases clipped from V and 3 bases from J, the junction kept 6 bases outside the gene matches. The CDR3 sequence: CASSYRTSGVYNEQFF. Written as DNA, the CDR3 is TGCGCCAGCAGCTATAGAACTAGCGGGGTCTACAATGAGCAGTTCTTC.

V and J are TRBV9 and TRBJ2-3, with TRBD2 matching over 9 bases. There are 15 residues in the CDR3. With V trimmed by 2 bases and J by 2 bases, 3 bases remained unmatched. The germline V gene encodes CDR1 SGDLS and CDR2 YYNGEE. CDR3: CASSVVAGVTDTQYF. CDR3 sequence (DNA): TGTGCCAGCAGCGTGGTAGCGGGGGTCACAGATACGCAGTATTTT.

This chain connects TRBV11-2 to TRBJ2-7; 10 bases are shared with TRBD2. The CDR3 length is 17 residues. Per germline, CDR1 SGHAT and CDR2 FQNNGV. V shed 1 base, J shed 0 bases, and the junction held 6 bases outside the gene matches. The CDR3 nucleotides read TGTGCCAGCAGCTTAGCTAGCGGGGGTAAAACCTCCTACGAGCAGTACTTC. Amino acid sequence: CASSLASGGKTSYEQYF.

Regarding this clone: At one boundary the junction diverges from the germline segment, which might be a read error. This rearrangement joins TRBV7-9 to TRBJ1-2; D unclear. The CDR3 consists of 15 residues. Germline values: CDR1 SEHNR, CDR2 FQNEAQ (reference sequence). The CDR3 region is CSSSLFTGSLSGDTF. CDR3 bases: TGTTCCAGCAGCCTATTTACCGGGTCCCTAAGCGGAGACACCTTC.

The chain recombines TRBV7-3 with TRBJ2-5; 11 bases match TRBD2. Germline V CDR1 and CDR2: SGHTA, FQGTGA. Germline trimming cut 6 bases from V and 3 bases from J; bases unmatched to any gene: 15. The CDR3 runs to 18 residues. The CDR3 spells CASSSLPLAGGGKETQYF. The CDR3 coding sequence is TGTGCCAGCAGTTCACTTCCTCTAGCGGGGGGTGGTAAAGAGACCCAGTACTTC.

The rearrangement uses TRBV30 and TRBJ1-2; D remains unclear. Trimming took 2 bases from V and 8 from J, leaving 12 bases between them. Germline V gene data show CDR1 as GTSNPN and CDR2 as SVGIG (reference sequence). This CDR3 is 12 amino acids long. The CDR3 sequence: CAWSPGKRGYTF. CDR3 sequence (DNA): TGTGCCTGGAGTCCGGGAAAGCGGGGCTACACCTTC.

The chain is built from TRBV4-1 and TRBJ2-3, with 9 bases lining up with TRBD2. Per germline, CDR1 MGHRA and CDR2 YSYEKL. This CDR3 spans 16 amino acids. Germline trimming cut 8 bases from V and 7 bases from J; bases unmatched to any gene: 16. CDR3 sequence: CASGGIGGGALNTQYF. In nucleotides, the CDR3 is TGCGCCAGCGGCGGAATAGGCGGGGGGGCTTTAAATACGCAGTATTTT.

The chain has TRBV9 and TRBJ2-4, with 7 bases aligning to TRBD2. Germline V gene data show CDR1 as SGDLS and CDR2 as YYNGEE. V shed 10 bases and J 0 bases; nucleotides not matched to a gene: 4. The CDR3 has 13 amino acids. CDR3 sequence: CALGGVAKNIQYF. CDR3 sequence (DNA): TGTGCCTTGGGAGGGGTAGCCAAAAACATTCAGTACTTC.

The CDR3 region is CATGIRQNSNQPQHF. In DNA form, the CDR3 reads TGTGCCACCGGCATCAGGCAAAATAGCAATCAGCCCCAGCATTTT. The V and J genes are TRBV15 and TRBJ1-5; D uncertain. V lost 8 bases and J lost 0, with 14 bases in between. The V gene's germline CDR1 is LNHNV and CDR2 YYDKDF (reference sequence). This CDR3 has 15 amino acids.

In its sample, this clone was seen once. The chain uses TRBV9 and TRBJ2-3; D unresolved. Germline V lookup: CDR1 SGDLS, CDR2 YYNGEE. V gave up 0 bases and J gave up 4 bases, with 12 bases separating them. The CDR3 contains 15 residues. The CDR3 DNA reads TGTGCCAGCAGCGTAGACGGCGGATCCTCAGATACGCAGTATTTT. It encodes CASSVDGGSSDTQYF.

A single count supports this clone. The chain combines TRBV6-6 with TRBJ2-7; 9 bases map to TRBD1. The CDR3 consists of 14 residues. Looked up from germline, CDR1 is MNHNY and CDR2 is SVGAGI (reference sequence). Trimming cost V 2 bases and J 6 bases; bases outside gene matches: 5. Written as DNA, the CDR3 is TGTGCCAGCAGTTACGGAACAGGGGGCGCCGAGCAGTACTTC. Encoded protein: CASSYGTGGAEQYF.

The rearrangement uses TRBV5-4 and TRBJ1-2, with 8 bases matching TRBD1. The V segment lost 3 bases and the J segment 5 bases; nucleotides outside the gene matches: 6. The germline V gene encodes CDR1 SGHNT and CDR2 YYREEE (reference sequence). This CDR3 comprises 14 residues. This CDR3 is CASSYGQGIYGYTF. CDR3 bases: TGTGCCAGCAGCTATGGACAGGGCATTTATGGCTACACCTTC.

This chain joins TRBV5-5 and TRBJ2-7, with 8 bases fitting TRBD1. There are 13 residues in the CDR3. The J segment lost 7 bases and the V segment lost 5 bases, leaving 8 bases of the junction unmatched. CDR1 is SGHKS, CDR2 YYEKEE, per germline (reference sequence). The CDR3 sequence is CASSFQGAVEQYF. The CDR3 coding sequence is TGTGCCAGCAGTTTTCAGGGGGCTGTGGAGCAGTACTTC.

The CDR3 region has the DNA TGTGCCAGCAGCGGGGTCGACAGGGAGAGGAGAGCTACGCAGTATTTT. Amino acid sequence: CASSGVDRERRATQYF. This sequence joins TRBV9 and TRBJ2-3, with 7 nucleotides matching TRBD1. The CDR3 is 16 amino acids. In germline, CDR1 is SGDLS, CDR2 YYNGEE. V was clipped by 3 bases and J by 8 bases; unmatched bases: 15.

The V gene is TRBV14, the J gene TRBJ2-1, with D unresolved. This CDR3 spans 15 amino acids. Looked up from germline, CDR1 is SGHDN and CDR2 is FVKESK. V lost 4 bases and J 9 bases, leaving 19 bases between the germline ends. The DNA for the CDR3 is TGTGCCAGCAGCCCTTCCTGGTCGGTGAGCGCTGAGCAGTTCTTC. It translates to CASSPSWSVSAEQFF.

Only a few counts were recorded for this clone. The V gene is TRBV2, the J gene TRBJ1-1, with 8 bases identical to TRBD1. V lost 6 bases and J lost 3; bases outside the gene matches: 6. In germline, CDR1 is SNHLY, CDR2 FYNNEI. The CDR3 runs to 14 residues. The CDR3 nucleotides read TGTGCCAGCAGAATCCAGGGGGCGGACACTGAAGCTTTCTTT. Its protein is CASRIQGADTEAFF. Combining the CDR3 with reference TRBV2 and TRBJ1-1 gives the whole variable domain EPEVTQTPSHQVTQMGQEVILRCVPISNHLYFYWYRQILGQKVEFLVSFYNNEISEKSEIFDDQFSVERPDGSNFTLKIRSTKLEDSAMYFCASRIQGADTEAFFGQGTRLTVV.